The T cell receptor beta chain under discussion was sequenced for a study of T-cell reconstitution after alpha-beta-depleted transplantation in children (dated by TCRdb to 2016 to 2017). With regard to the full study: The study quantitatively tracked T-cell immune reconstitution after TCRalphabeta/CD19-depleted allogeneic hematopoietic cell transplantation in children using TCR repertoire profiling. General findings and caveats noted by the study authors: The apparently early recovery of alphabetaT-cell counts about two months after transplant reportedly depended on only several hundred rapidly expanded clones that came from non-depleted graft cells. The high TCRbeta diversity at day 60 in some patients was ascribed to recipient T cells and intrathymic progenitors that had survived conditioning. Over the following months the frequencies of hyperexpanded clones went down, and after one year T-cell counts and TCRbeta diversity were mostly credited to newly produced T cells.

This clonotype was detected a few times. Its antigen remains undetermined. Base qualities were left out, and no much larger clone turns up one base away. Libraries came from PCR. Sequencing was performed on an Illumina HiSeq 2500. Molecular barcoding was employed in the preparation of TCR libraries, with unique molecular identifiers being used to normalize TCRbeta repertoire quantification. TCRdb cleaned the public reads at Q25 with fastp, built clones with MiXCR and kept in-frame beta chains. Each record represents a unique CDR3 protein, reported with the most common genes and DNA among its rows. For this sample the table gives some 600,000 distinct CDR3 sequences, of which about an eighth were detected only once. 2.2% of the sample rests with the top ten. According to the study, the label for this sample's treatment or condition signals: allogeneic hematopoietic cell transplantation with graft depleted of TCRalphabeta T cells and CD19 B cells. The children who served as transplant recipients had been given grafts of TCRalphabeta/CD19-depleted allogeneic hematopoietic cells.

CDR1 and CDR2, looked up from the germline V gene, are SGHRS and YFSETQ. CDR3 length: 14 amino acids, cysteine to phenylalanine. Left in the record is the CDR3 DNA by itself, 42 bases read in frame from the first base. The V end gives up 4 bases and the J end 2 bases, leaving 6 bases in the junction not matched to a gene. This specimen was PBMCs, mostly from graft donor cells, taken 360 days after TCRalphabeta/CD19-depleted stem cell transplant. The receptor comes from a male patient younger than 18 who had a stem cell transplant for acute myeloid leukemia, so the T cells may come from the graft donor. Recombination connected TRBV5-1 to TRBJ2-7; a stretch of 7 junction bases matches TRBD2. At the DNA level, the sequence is TGCGCCAGCAGCCCCCCTAGCGGTACCTACGAGCAGTACTTC. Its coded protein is CASSPPSGTYEQYF.